The TCR beta chain under discussion was sequenced for a study of OX40 agonist ivuxolimab in advanced cancers. Across the study: Patients received the agonistic anti-OX40 (CD134) antibody ivuxolimab.

V was cut by 5 bases and J by 0 bases, with 16 bases left in between. The CDR3 loop spans 16 amino acids. Germline V gene lookup returns CDR1 SGHVS and CDR2 FNYEAQ. The table came from immunoSEQ multiplex PCR; TCRdb's copy has only in-frame clones and leaves some out. This repertoire shows 65,000 to 95,000 clones, over 75% found once; its top ten account for less than 4.5%. The receptor was derived from an adult with an advanced solid tumor such as melanoma, head and neck, liver or kidney cancer. This chain connects TRBV7-6 to TRBJ2-5, with D perhaps matching TRBD2 (6 bases). Material: CD4+ or CD8+ T cells sorted from blood, obtained in a trial of the OX40 agonist ivuxolimab. The CDR3 DNA reads as TGTGCCAGCAGCCCCACCTGGCGGGAAGACCAAGAGACCCAGTACTTC. Amino acid sequence: CASSPTWREDQETQYF.